These T cell receptor beta chains were read from a single sample in a study of T-cell reconstitution after alpha-beta-depleted transplantation in children. MiXCR, run by TCRdb on the PCR reads, gives a single entry per CDR3 protein. This table has fewer than 700,000 distinct CDR3 sequences, roughly 13% appearing once. This material consisted of PBMCs, mostly from graft donor cells, taken 360 days after TCRalphabeta/CD19-depleted stem cell transplant. The source of these receptors is a male patient between 5 and 17 years old who had a stem cell transplant for acute myeloid leukemia, so the T cells may come from the graft donor. Both conserved end residues are part of each CDR3. D genes are given only for firm matches. The size entry is marked missing in some rows and otherwise reads once, few, many or a size class.

j_call,v_call,clone_size,d_call,cdr3_aa,cdr3_nt
TRBJ2-5,TRBV20-1,many,.,CSARRETQYF,TGCAGTGCTAGAAGAGAGACCCAGTACTTC
TRBJ2-4,TRBV5-5,.,.,CASSLEGTLFKNIQYF,TGTGCCAGCAGCTTGGAGGGGACCTTATTCAAAAACATTCAGTACTTC
TRBJ1-6,TRBV5-1,.,.,CASSPGLHNSPLHF,TGCGCCAGCAGCCCGGGCCTGCATAATTCACCCCTCCACTTT
TRBJ2-7,TRBV9,few,.,CASSVDIWGEQYF,TGTGCCAGCAGCGTAGATATCTGGGGGGAGCAGTACTTC
TRBJ2-7,TRBV28,many,.,CASSLPGGAYEQYF,TGTGCCAGCAGTTTGCCGGGGGGCGCCTACGAGCAGTACTTC
TRBJ2-1,TRBV18,few,.,CASSPLRGSYNEQFF,TGTGCCAGCTCACCTCTGAGGGGGAGCTACAATGAGCAGTTCTTC
TRBJ2-4,TRBV6-2/TRBV6-3,.,.,CASRWSAKNIQYF,TGTGCCAGCAGGTGGTCAGCCAAAAACATTCAGTACTTC
TRBJ2-7,TRBV29-1,.,TRBD2,CSITGTSASYEQYF,TGCAGCATCACCGGGACTAGTGCATCCTACGAGCAGTACTTC
TRBJ2-1,TRBV28,.,.,CASSFFKEQFF,TGTGCCAGCAGTTTTTTCAAAGAGCAGTTCTTC
TRBJ2-2,TRBV7-3,many,TRBD2,CASSLVSGRTGELFF,TGTGCCAGCAGCTTAGTTAGCGGGAGAACCGGGGAGCTGTTTTTT
TRBJ2-5,TRBV29-1,many,TRBD2,CSAGTSGRETQYF,TGCAGCGCTGGGACTAGCGGGAGAGAGACCCAGTACTTC
TRBJ2-2,TRBV20-1,.,TRBD2,CSASDPILAGENTGELFF,TGCAGTGCTAGCGATCCTATACTAGCGGGAGAGAACACCGGGGAGCTGTTTTTT
TRBJ1-1,TRBV28,few,TRBD1,CASSLRGRREAFF,TGTGCCAGCAGTTTAAGGGGGCGACGTGAAGCTTTCTTT
TRBJ2-5,TRBV6-8,.,TRBD2,CASSYGPASAGGPETQYF,TGTGCCAGCAGTTACGGGCCAGCGTCAGCGGGAGGGCCGGAGACCCAGTACTTC
TRBJ2-3,TRBV11-2,.,.,CASSLGVPGPTGTQYF,TGTGCCAGCAGCTTAGGGGTTCCGGGACCGACGGGTACGCAGTATTTT
TRBJ2-5,TRBV5-6,many,TRBD1,CASSLAGQGVETQYF,TGTGCCAGCAGCTTGGCGGGACAGGGTGTGGAGACCCAGTACTTC
TRBJ2-7,TRBV29-1,many,.,CSVAGQGTYEQYF,TGCAGCGTTGCGGGCCAGGGAACCTACGAGCAGTACTTC
TRBJ2-1,TRBV20-1,few,.,CSAEFDNEQFF,TGCAGTGCCGAGTTTGATAATGAGCAGTTCTTC
TRBJ2-7,TRBV4-2,few,TRBD2,CASSQMRDYQYEQYF,TGTGCCAGCAGCCAAATGAGGGACTACCAGTACGAGCAGTACTTC
TRBJ2-5,TRBV12-3/TRBV12-4,many,.,CASSQHFRGGTQYF,TGTGCCAGCAGCCAGCATTTCAGAGGGGGGACCCAGTACTTC
TRBJ2-2,TRBV6-5,many,TRBD1,CASSYSQGARTGELFF,TGTGCCAGCAGTTACTCCCAGGGGGCCAGAACCGGGGAGCTGTTTTTT
TRBJ2-3,TRBV28,few,TRBD2,CASSARGTSVSTQYF,TGTGCCAGCAGCGCTCGAGGGACTAGCGTCAGTACGCAGTATTTT
TRBJ2-3,TRBV28,few,TRBD2,CASSADQRDSTDTQYF,TGTGCCAGCAGTGCCGACCAGCGGGACAGCACAGATACGCAGTATTTT
TRBJ2-4,TRBV28,many,.,CASSSPGVASEGVAKNIQYF,TGTGCCAGCAGTTCCCCCGGAGTAGCTAGCGAGGGGGTAGCCAAAAACATTCAGTACTTC
TRBJ1-1,TRBV12-3/TRBV12-4,.,.,CASTQDPLVITEAFF,TGTGCCAGCACCCAAGACCCCCTCGTCATCACTGAAGCTTTCTTT
TRBJ1-1,TRBV5-1,.,TRBD1,CASRQGQGYTEAFF,TGCGCCAGCAGGCAGGGACAGGGCTACACTGAAGCTTTCTTT
TRBJ2-5,TRBV5-1,.,TRBD2,CASSLIAGVLETQYF,TGCGCCAGCAGCTTAATAGCGGGAGTCCTGGAGACCCAGTACTTC